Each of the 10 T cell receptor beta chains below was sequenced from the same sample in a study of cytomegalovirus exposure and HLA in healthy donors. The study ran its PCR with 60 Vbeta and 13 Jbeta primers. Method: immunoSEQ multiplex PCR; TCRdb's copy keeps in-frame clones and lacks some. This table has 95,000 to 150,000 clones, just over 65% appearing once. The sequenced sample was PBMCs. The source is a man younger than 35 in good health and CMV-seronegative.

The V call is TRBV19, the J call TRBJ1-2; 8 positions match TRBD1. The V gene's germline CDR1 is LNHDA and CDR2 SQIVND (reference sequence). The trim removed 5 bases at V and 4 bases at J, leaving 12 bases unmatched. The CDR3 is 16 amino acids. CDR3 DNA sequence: TGTGCCAGTAGTGAAACAGGACAGGGCTCCCTCTATGGCTACACCTTC. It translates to CASSETGQGSLYGYTF.

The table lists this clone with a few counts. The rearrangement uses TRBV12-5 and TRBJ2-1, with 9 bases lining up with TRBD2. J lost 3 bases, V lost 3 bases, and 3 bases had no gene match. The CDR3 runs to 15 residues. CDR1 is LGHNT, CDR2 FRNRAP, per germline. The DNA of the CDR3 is TGTGCTAGTGGTTTTAGCGGGGGCTACTACAATGAGCAGTTCTTC. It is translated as CASGFSGGYYNEQFF. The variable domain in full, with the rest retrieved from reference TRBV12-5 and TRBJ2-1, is DARVTQTPRHKVTEMGQEVTMRCQPILGHNTVFWYRQTMMQGLELLAYFRNRAPLDDSGMPKDRFSAEMPDATLATLKIQPSEPRDSAVYFCASGFSGGYYNEQFFGPGTRLTVL.

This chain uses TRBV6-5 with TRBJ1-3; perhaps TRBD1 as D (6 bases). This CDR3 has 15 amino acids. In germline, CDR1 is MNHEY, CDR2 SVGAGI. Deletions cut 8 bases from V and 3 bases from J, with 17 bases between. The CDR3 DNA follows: TGTGCCAGCGCGACCAGCCGGGACATTGGAAACACCATATATTTT. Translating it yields CASATSRDIGNTIYF.

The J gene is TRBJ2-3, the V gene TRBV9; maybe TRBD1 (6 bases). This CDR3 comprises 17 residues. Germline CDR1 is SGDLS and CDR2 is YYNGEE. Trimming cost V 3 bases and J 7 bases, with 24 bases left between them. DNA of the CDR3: TGTGCCAGCAGCGCTGGGCAAACCCCTGGACAGAAAAATACGCAGTATTTT. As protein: CASSAGQTPGQKNTQYF.

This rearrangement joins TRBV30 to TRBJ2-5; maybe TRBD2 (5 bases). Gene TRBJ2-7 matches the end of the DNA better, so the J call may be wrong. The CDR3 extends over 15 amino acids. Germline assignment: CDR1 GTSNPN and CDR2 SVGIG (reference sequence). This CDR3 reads CATSRRGKSSYEQYF. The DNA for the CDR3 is TGTGCCACATCTCGACGGGGAAAGAGCTCCTACGAGCAGTACTTC.

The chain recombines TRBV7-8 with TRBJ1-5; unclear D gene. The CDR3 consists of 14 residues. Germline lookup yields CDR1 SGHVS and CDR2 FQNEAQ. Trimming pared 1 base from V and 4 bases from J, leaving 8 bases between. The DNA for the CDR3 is TGTGCCAGCAGCTTAGTGAGGGCAAATCAGCCCCAGCATTTT. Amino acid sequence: CASSLVRANQPQHF. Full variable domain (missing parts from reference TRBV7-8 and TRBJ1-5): GAGVSQSPRYKVAKRGQDVALRCDPISGHVSLFWYQQALGQGPEFLTYFQNEAQLDKSGLPSDRFFAERPEGSVSTLKIQRTQQEDSAVYLCASSLVRANQPQHFGDGTRLSIL.

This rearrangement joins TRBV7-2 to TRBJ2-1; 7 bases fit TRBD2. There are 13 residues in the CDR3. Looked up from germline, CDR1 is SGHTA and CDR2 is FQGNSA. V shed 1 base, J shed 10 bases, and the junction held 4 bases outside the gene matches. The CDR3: CASSLGGGLEQFF. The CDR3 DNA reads TGTGCCAGCAGCTTAGGGGGGGGACTAGAGCAGTTCTTC.

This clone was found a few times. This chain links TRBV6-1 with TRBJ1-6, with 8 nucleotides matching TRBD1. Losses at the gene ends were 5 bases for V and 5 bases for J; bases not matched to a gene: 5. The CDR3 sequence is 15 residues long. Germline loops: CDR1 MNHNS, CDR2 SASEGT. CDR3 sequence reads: CASSRQGNDNSPLHF. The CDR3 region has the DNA TGTGCCAGCAGTCGACAGGGGAACGATAATTCACCCCTCCACTTT.

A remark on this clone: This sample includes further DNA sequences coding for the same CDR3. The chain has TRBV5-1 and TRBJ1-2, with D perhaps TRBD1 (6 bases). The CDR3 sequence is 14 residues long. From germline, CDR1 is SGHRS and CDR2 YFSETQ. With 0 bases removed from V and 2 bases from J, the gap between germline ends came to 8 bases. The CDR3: CASSLAGENYGYTF. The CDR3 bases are TGCGCCAGCAGCTTGGCAGGGGAGAACTATGGCTACACCTTC.

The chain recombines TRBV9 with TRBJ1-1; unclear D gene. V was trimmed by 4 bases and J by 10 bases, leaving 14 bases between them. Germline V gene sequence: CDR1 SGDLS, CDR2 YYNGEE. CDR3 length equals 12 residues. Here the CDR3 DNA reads TGTGCCAGCAGCCCACCGTTTCAGGCAGCTTTCTTT. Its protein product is CASSPPFQAAFF.